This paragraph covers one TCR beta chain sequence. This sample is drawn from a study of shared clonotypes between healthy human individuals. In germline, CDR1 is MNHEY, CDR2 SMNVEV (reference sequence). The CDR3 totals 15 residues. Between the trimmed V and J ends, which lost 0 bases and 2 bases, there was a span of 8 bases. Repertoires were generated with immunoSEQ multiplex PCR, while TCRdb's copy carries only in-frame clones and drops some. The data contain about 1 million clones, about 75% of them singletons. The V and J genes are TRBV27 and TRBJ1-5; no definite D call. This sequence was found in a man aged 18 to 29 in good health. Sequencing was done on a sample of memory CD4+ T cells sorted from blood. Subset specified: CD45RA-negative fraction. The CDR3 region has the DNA TGTGCCAGCAGTTTATCCTCCGATGGCAATCAGCCCCAGCATTTT. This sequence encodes CASSLSSDGNQPQHF.